Sequencing of this T cell receptor beta chain was carried out in a study of response to subunit inactivated influenza vaccine. V shed 8 bases and J shed 6 bases, with 15 bases lying between them. CDR1 and CDR2 (germline): SNHLY, FYNNEI. There are 13 residues in the CDR3. A note on this clonotype: Its antigen is unknown.

MiXCR, applied by TCRdb to the RT-PCR reads, yields one record per CDR3 protein. The table has roughly 700,000 distinct CDR3 sequences, around 13% seen once. Study-level points and caveats: With each seasonal influenza vaccination, the authors suggested, few new T cells are recruited.

The clonotype was recovered from a middle-aged man who received an inactivated influenza vaccine. The chain is built from TRBV2 and TRBJ2-3; the D is unclear. This sample comprised PBMCs from blood, obtained 14 to 15 days before vaccination. Here the CDR3 DNA reads TGTGCCAGCGACGACTCGTTACACGATACGCAGTATTTT. Translated, it gives CASDDSLHDTQYF.